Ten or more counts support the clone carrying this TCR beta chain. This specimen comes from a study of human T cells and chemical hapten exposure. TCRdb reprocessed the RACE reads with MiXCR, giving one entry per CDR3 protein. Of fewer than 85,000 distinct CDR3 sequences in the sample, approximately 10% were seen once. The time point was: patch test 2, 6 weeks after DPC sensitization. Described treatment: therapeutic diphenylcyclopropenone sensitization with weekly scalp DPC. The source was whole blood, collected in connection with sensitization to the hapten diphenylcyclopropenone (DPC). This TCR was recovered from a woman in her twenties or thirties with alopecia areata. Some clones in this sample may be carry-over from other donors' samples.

CDR3 region: CASRAAQHNQPQHF. CDR3 DNA: TGTGCCAGCAGGGCGGCGCAACATAATCAGCCCCAGCATTTT. V and J are TRBV12-3 or TRBV12-4 and TRBJ1-5; no firm D call. V lost 6 bases and J lost 4, with 13 bases in between. The CDR3 consists of 14 residues.